A selection of T cell receptor beta chains follows, all from one sample in a study of cytomegalovirus exposure and HLA in healthy donors. The method was immunoSEQ multiplex PCR; TCRdb's version includes in-frame clones alone and lacks a portion of them. The sample consists of around 73,000 clones, 80% to 90% of them appearing once. Sample: PBMCs. The receptors were sampled from a woman younger than 30 in good health and CMV-seropositive. Each CDR3 is given with its conserved first and last residue. D genes are given only for firm matches. Size is omitted from some rows. Given values are once, few, many or a class for expanded clones.

clone_size d_call cdr3_length j_call v_call cdr3_aa cdr3_nt
- TRBD1 14 TRBJ2-1 TRBV2 CASRQGASYNEQFF TGTGCCAGCAGACAGGGGGCTTCCTACAATGAGCAGTTCTTC
- TRBD1 15 TRBJ2-7 TRBV11-2 CASSLTRTGYYEQYF TGTGCCAGCAGCTTAACCCGGACAGGTTACTACGAGCAGTACTTC
- TRBD2 16 TRBJ2-2 TRBV6-1 CASSDGGTSGRGELFF TGTGCCAGCAGTGATGGAGGGACTAGCGGGAGAGGGGAGCTGTTTTTT
- - 15 TRBJ1-1 TRBV28 CASSLRAASGTEAFF TGTGCCAGCAGTTTACGAGCCGCTTCGGGCACTGAAGCTTTCTTT
- - 14 TRBJ2-7 TRBV6-1 CASSDPVSSYEQYF TGTGCCAGCAGTGACCCCGTTAGCTCCTACGAGCAGTACTTC
- TRBD1 12 TRBJ1-4 TRBV2 CASSEASGGLFF TGTGCCAGCAGTGAAGCCTCAGGGGGGCTATTTTTT
- TRBD2 15 TRBJ2-5 TRBV6-5 CASELAGGLGETQYF TGTGCCAGCGAACTAGCGGGAGGATTAGGAGAGACCCAGTACTTC
- - 15 TRBJ1-5 TRBV6-5 CASRARGPGNQPQHF TGTGCCAGCAGAGCCAGGGGACCCGGCAATCAGCCCCAGCATTTT
- TRBD1 14 TRBJ1-2 TRBV7-8 CASSPRQGVYGYTF TGTGCCAGCAGCCCCCGACAGGGGGTCTATGGCTACACCTTC
- - 18 TRBJ2-2 TRBV10-2 CASKITLEGLHYTGELFF TGCGCCAGCAAGATAACCCTTGAGGGACTCCACTACACCGGGGAGCTGTTTTTT
- - 13 TRBJ2-1 TRBV9 CASSAVLGGEQFF TGTGCCAGCAGCGCCGTGTTAGGGGGTGAGCAGTTCTTC
- - 15 TRBJ1-5 TRBV27 CASSYSINSNQPQHF TGTGCCAGCAGTTACTCGATAAATAGCAATCAGCCCCAGCATTTT
- - 17 TRBJ1-5 TRBV5-1 CASSPGGSASSNQPQHF TGCGCCAGCAGCCCGGGGGGTTCCGCTTCTAGCAATCAGCCCCAGCATTTT
many TRBD2 19 TRBJ2-3 TRBV4-3 CASSHTWTSGGAGADTQYF TGCGCCAGCAGCCATACATGGACTAGCGGGGGGGCCGGGGCAGATACGCAGTATTTT
- - 14 TRBJ2-5 TRBV11-1 CASSLGQVRETQYF TGTGCCAGCAGCTTGGGGCAGGTCCGAGAGACCCAGTACTTC
- - 14 TRBJ2-3 TRBV5-1 CASSPGVSTDTQYF TGCGCCAGCTCACCGGGGGTTAGCACAGATACGCAGTATTTT
- TRBD2 18 TRBJ2-5 TRBV27 CASSSGTSADPYQETQYF TGTGCCAGCAGTTCCGGGACTAGCGCGGACCCGTACCAAGAGACCCAGTACTTC
- TRBD2 16 TRBJ2-5 TRBV7-9 CASSATSGGARETQYF TGTGCCAGCAGCGCCACTAGCGGGGGGGCCAGAGAGACCCAGTACTTC
- - 16 TRBJ1-5 TRBV19 CASSLTGLRYNQPQHF TGTGCCAGTAGTTTGACAGGTCTTCGGTACAATCAGCCCCAGCATTTT
- - 13 TRBJ1-1 TRBV7-2 CASSRVDRTEAFF TGTGCCAGCAGCCGCGTCGATCGCACTGAAGCTTTCTTT
- - 15 TRBJ2-1 TRBV5-4 CASSLAVRVGDEQFF TGTGCCAGCAGCTTGGCTGTCAGGGTTGGAGATGAGCAGTTCTTC
- - 15 TRBJ2-3 TRBV18 CASSPYQTSADTQYF TGTGCCAGCTCACCATACCAAACTAGTGCGGATACGCAGTATTTT
- - 13 TRBJ1-6 TRBV27 CASRSTGNSPLHF TGTGCCAGCAGATCTACAGGGAATTCACCCCTCCACTTT
- - 15 TRBJ2-1 TRBV18 CASSPPASGYNEQFF TGTGCCAGCTCACCACCCGCCTCAGGCTACAATGAGCAGTTCTTC
- TRBD1 15 TRBJ2-1 TRBV13 CASSTTGDPYNEQFF TGTGCCAGCAGCACCACAGGGGACCCCTACAATGAGCAGTTCTTC
- TRBD2 19 TRBJ2-1 TRBV7-9 CASSPRLAGGLSSYNEQFF TGTGCCAGCAGCCCGCGACTAGCGGGAGGACTGAGCTCCTACAATGAGCAGTTCTTC
- - 14 TRBJ2-3 TRBV7-9 CASSLNGPTDTQYF TGTGCCAGCAGCTTAAATGGGCCCACAGATACGCAGTATTTT
- - 15 TRBJ1-2 TRBV10-3 CAISEGGAANYGYTF TGTGCCATCAGTGAGGGAGGGGCAGCTAACTATGGCTACACCTTC
- TRBD1 14 TRBJ1-1 TRBV19 CASSPGTGVTEAFF TGTGCCAGTAGTCCAGGGACAGGGGTAACTGAAGCTTTCTTT
- - 13 TRBJ2-1 TRBV7-7 CASSTHQGYEQFF TGTGCTAGCAGCACTCACCAGGGTTATGAGCAGTTCTTC
- - 13 TRBJ2-1 TRBV6-5 CASSPGAYNEQFF TGTGCCAGCAGCCCGGGGGCCTACAATGAGCAGTTCTTC
- TRBD1 14 TRBJ1-1 TRBV19 CASKKTGDATEAFF TGTGCCAGTAAAAAGACAGGGGATGCCACTGAAGCTTTCTTT
- - 14 TRBJ1-6 TRBV30 CAWTAQGGNSPLHF TGTGCCTGGACCGCACAGGGTGGGAATTCACCCCTCCACTTT